This is a list of T cell receptor beta chains from one sample in a study of blood T cell repertoires in COVID-19. The assay was immunoSEQ multiplex PCR, and TCRdb's table has in-frame clones only and misses some. The profile covers about 350,000 clones, with less than 90% appearing a single time and just over 7% taken by the ten largest. What was sequenced was peripheral blood. These receptor sequences come from a woman between 55 and 75 years old with COVID-19, enrolled during active disease. Each CDR3 is given with its conserved first and last residue. A D gene is named only where the DNA matches it firmly. Size values are once, few and many counts, or a class for expanded clones, and some rows have none.

J,D,V,length,size,CDR3,DNA
TRBJ1-2,TRBD1,TRBV9,18,-,CASSVGGGSWTGGDGYTF,TGTGCCAGCAGCGTAGGCGGTGGTAGTTGGACAGGGGGCGATGGCTACACCTTC
TRBJ1-3,-,TRBV6-2/TRBV6-3,15,-,CASSPDSYSGNTIYF,TGTGCCAGCAGTCCAGACAGCTACTCTGGAAACACCATATATTTT
TRBJ2-7,TRBD2,TRBV2,13,-,CATTGGGAHEQYF,TGTGCCACCACGGGGGGGGGAGCGCACGAGCAGTACTTC
TRBJ2-1,TRBD2,TRBV7-9,15,-,CASSKGGTSGHEQFF,TGTGCCAGCAGCAAGGGCGGGACTAGCGGCCATGAGCAGTTCTTC
TRBJ2-5,TRBD2,TRBV30,13,-,CAWKKRGQETQYF,TGTGCCTGGAAGAAGCGGGGGCAAGAGACCCAGTACTTC
TRBJ1-5,-,TRBV9,15,-,CASSASREGRGAQHF,TGTGCCAGCAGCGCCTCCAGGGAAGGGCGAGGAGCCCAGCATTTT
TRBJ1-2,-,TRBV7-9,14,-,CASSQSETASGYTF,TGTGCCAGCAGTCAGAGCGAGACAGCTTCTGGCTACACCTTC
TRBJ1-1,TRBD1,TRBV30,14,-,CAWSLTGLNTEAFF,TGTGCCTGGAGTCTGACAGGGTTGAACACTGAAGCTTTCTTT
TRBJ2-7,TRBD1,TRBV6-5,15,-,CASRSSGTEAEEQYF,TGTGCCAGCAGGAGCTCCGGGACAGAGGCAGAAGAGCAGTACTTC
TRBJ2-2,TRBD2,TRBV25-1,14,-,CASSEMGLAGELFF,TGTGCCAGCAGTGAAATGGGACTAGCCGGGGAGCTGTTTTTT
TRBJ1-1,TRBD1,TRBV7-9,16,-,CASSFDRGIDNTEAFF,TGTGCCAGCAGCTTTGACAGGGGCATCGACAACACTGAAGCTTTCTTT
TRBJ1-3,-,TRBV28,15,-,CASRIDSVSGNTIYF,TGTGCCAGCAGGATAGACAGTGTCTCTGGAAACACCATATATTTT
TRBJ1-1,-,TRBV2,12,-,CASRRWQSEAFF,TGTGCCAGCAGAAGATGGCAATCGGAAGCTTTCTTT
TRBJ2-5,-,TRBV11-3,16,once,CASSLGFRQGGETQYF,TGTGCCAGCAGCTTAGGATTTCGACAGGGAGGAGAGACCCAGTACTTC
TRBJ1-1,-,TRBV5-4,15,-,CASSPGIPMNTEAFF,TGTGCCAGCAGCCCCGGGATTCCCATGAACACTGAAGCTTTCTTT
TRBJ2-7,-,TRBV6-2/TRBV6-3,13,-,CASSTGQSYEQYF,TGTGCCAGCAGCACAGGACAATCCTACGAGCAGTACTTC
TRBJ1-5,-,TRBV3-1/TRBV3-2,15,-,CASSQDGGYNQPQHF,TGTGCCAGCAGCCAAGATGGCGGCTACAATCAGCCCCAGCATTTT
TRBJ2-7,TRBD1,TRBV4-2,14,-,CASSQDRGQYEQYF,TGTGCCAGCAGCCAAGACAGGGGACAGTACGAGCAGTACTTC
TRBJ2-7,-,TRBV7-2,13,-,CASSPPPGVEQYF,TGTGCCAGCAGCCCACCGCCGGGGGTTGAGCAGTACTTC
TRBJ2-5,TRBD1,TRBV5-1,14,-,CASSLLGTEETQYF,TGCGCCAGCAGCTTACTGGGGACAGAAGAGACCCAGTACTTC
TRBJ2-1,-,TRBV7-7,15,-,CASSLSRESYNEQFF,TGTGCCAGCAGCTTAAGCAGGGAATCTTACAATGAGCAGTTCTTC
TRBJ2-1,-,TRBV7-8,15,-,CASSSTVASYNEQFF,TGTGCCAGCAGCTCGACAGTGGCCTCCTACAATGAGCAGTTCTTC
TRBJ1-4,TRBD1,TRBV5-1,18,-,CASSPAGTGGVINEKLFF,TGCGCCAGCAGCCCCGCCGGGACAGGCGGCGTGATTAATGAAAAACTGTTTTTT
TRBJ2-1,TRBD2,TRBV7-3,15,-,CASSPAAGGSNEQFF,TGTGCCAGCAGTCCAGCGGCGGGGGGCTCCAATGAGCAGTTCTTC
TRBJ2-1,-,TRBV29-1,12,-,CSYFQGINEQFF,TGCAGTTACTTCCAGGGGATCAATGAGCAGTTCTTC
TRBJ1-2,TRBD1,TRBV27,16,-,CASSFAGTGALGGYTF,TGTGCCAGCAGTTTCGCCGGGACAGGGGCGCTGGGTGGCTACACCTTC
TRBJ1-3,-,TRBV9,15,-,CASSADSLSGNTIYF,TGTGCCAGCAGCGCGGACAGTCTCTCTGGAAACACCATATATTTT
TRBJ2-1,-,TRBV7-9,16,-,CASSLGRGGSYNEQFF,TGTGCCAGCAGCCTTGGGCGAGGGGGCTCCTACAATGAGCAGTTCTTC
TRBJ2-1,TRBD2,TRBV30,13,-,CAWNLAGGNEQFF,TGTGCCTGGAATCTAGCGGGGGGCAATGAGCAGTTCTTC
TRBJ2-3,TRBD2,TRBV29-1,16,-,CSVDPLGGASTDTQYF,TGCAGCGTTGACCCACTGGGAGGGGCGAGCACAGATACGCAGTATTTT
TRBJ2-3,-,TRBV2,16,-,CASRTFTDSSTDTQYF,TGTGCCAGCAGAACCTTTACAGATTCTAGCACAGATACGCAGTATTTT
TRBJ1-1,-,TRBV29-1,13,-,CSAEVIGDTEAFF,TGCAGCGCCGAGGTAATCGGGGACACTGAAGCTTTCTTT
TRBJ1-1,-,TRBV27,14,-,CASRSSPGNTEAFF,TGTGCCAGCAGATCATCCCCAGGGAACACTGAAGCTTTCTTT
TRBJ2-7,TRBD1,TRBV4-3,14,-,CASSLGQGAYEQYF,TGCGCCAGCAGCCTGGGACAGGGGGCCTACGAGCAGTACTTC
TRBJ2-7,TRBD1,TRBV2,15,few,CASRRETGVSYEQYF,TGTGCCAGCAGGAGGGAGACAGGGGTCTCCTACGAGCAGTACTTC
TRBJ2-5,-,TRBV4-2,15,-,CASSQGTSGQETQYF,TGTGCCAGCAGCCAAGGAACGAGCGGGCAAGAGACCCAGTACTTC
TRBJ2-7,TRBD1,TRBV18,13,-,CASSPGQVWEQYF,TGTGCCAGCTCCCCGGGACAGGTCTGGGAGCAGTACTTC
TRBJ1-3,-,TRBV5-4,15,-,CASSSTVSSGNTIYF,TGTGCCAGCAGCTCGACAGTCTCCTCTGGAAACACCATATATTTT
TRBJ1-1,-,TRBV7-6,15,-,CASSPHRGAGTEAFF,TGTGCCAGCAGCCCCCATCGGGGGGCTGGGACTGAAGCTTTCTTT
TRBJ1-1,-,TRBV28,11,few,CASSYTGRAFF,TGTGCCAGCAGTTATACCGGCAGGGCTTTCTTT
TRBJ2-7,TRBD1,TRBV6-5,15,few,CASSYRGQRYYEQYF,TGTGCCAGCAGTTACCGGGGACAGAGATACTACGAGCAGTACTTC
TRBJ1-1,TRBD1,TRBV3-1/TRBV3-2,16,-,CASSPRYDRDNTEAFF,TGTGCCAGCAGCCCAAGATACGACAGGGACAACACTGAAGCTTTCTTT
TRBJ1-2,-,TRBV7-9,12,few,CASSVDGYGYTF,TGTGCCAGCAGCGTAGACGGTTATGGCTACACCTTC
TRBJ1-1,TRBD1,TRBV2,14,-,CASIRDRGATEAFF,TGTGCCAGCATAAGGGACAGGGGGGCCACTGAAGCTTTCTTT
TRBJ1-6,-,TRBV28,15,-,CASSFGSSYNSPLHF,TGTGCCAGCAGTTTCGGGAGCTCCTATAATTCACCCCTCCACTTT
TRBJ2-7,-,TRBV6-5,14,few,CASRDTPPSYEQYF,TGTGCCAGCAGAGACACCCCACCCTCCTACGAGCAGTACTTC
TRBJ1-2,-,TRBV5-1,13,-,CASSLETIYGYTF,TGCGCCAGCAGCTTGGAGACAATCTATGGCTACACCTTC
TRBJ1-1,-,TRBV3-1/TRBV3-2,12,-,CASSRDRQKAFF,TGTGCCAGCAGCCGTGACAGGCAAAAAGCTTTCTTT
TRBJ2-7,-,TRBV6-1,12,-,CASSEVYYEQYF,TGTGCCAGCAGTGAAGTCTACTACGAGCAGTACTTC
TRBJ2-3,TRBD1,TRBV10-2,14,-,CASTDRVGTDTQYF,TGCGCCAGCACCGACAGGGTCGGCACAGATACGCAGTATTTT
TRBJ2-3,-,TRBV24-1,12,-,CATSEQGDTQYF,TGTGCCACCAGTGAGCAGGGGGATACGCAGTATTTT
TRBJ1-6,TRBD1,TRBV4-1,15,-,CASSAGTVFNSPLHF,TGCGCCAGCAGCGCCGGGACAGTCTTTAATTCACCCCTCCACTTT